These 15 T cell receptor beta chains originate from one sample sequenced in a study of T cell changes during pregnancy in multiple sclerosis. Repertoires were generated with immunoSEQ multiplex PCR, while TCRdb's copy carries only in-frame clones and drops some. The sample lists about 80,000 clones; 90% to 95% were seen once. The sequencing here drew on peripheral blood, taken after pregnancy. These TCRs come from a female donor in good health, enrolled as a control in a pregnancy study.

The rearrangement joins TRBV7-2 to TRBJ1-3; the D is unclear. The CDR3 has 15 amino acids. The V end lost 3 bases, the J end lost 4 bases, and 13 bases lay between the germline ends. Per the germline V gene, CDR1 is SGHTA and CDR2 is FQGNSA. The CDR3 region has the DNA TGTGCCAGCAGCTTGTCTGGGCAACCCGGAAACACCATATATTTT. This translates into CASSLSGQPGNTIYF.

V and J are TRBV7-3 and TRBJ2-4; TRBD2 agrees at 8 bases. The V gene end was trimmed by 5 bases and the J gene end by 6 bases; junction bases not matched to a gene: 12. This CDR3 has 16 amino acids. Germline V gives CDR1 SGHTA, CDR2 FQGTGA. In nucleotides, the CDR3 is TGTGCCAGCAGCCCCGGGGGGGCGAACCTCGGAAACATTCAGTACTTC. It yields the protein CASSPGGANLGNIQYF.

The chain has TRBV9 and TRBJ2-4; 7 bases agree with TRBD1. With V trimmed by 4 bases and J by 7 bases, 5 bases remained unmatched. The CDR3 consists of 13 residues. Per the germline V gene, CDR1 is SGDLS and CDR2 is YYNGEE. CDR3 nucleotide sequence: TGTGCCAGCAGCTCCCGACAGGGCAACATTCAGTACTTC. The encoded protein is CASSSRQGNIQYF.

This clone was seen once. V usage is TRBV30 and J usage is TRBJ2-3; tentatively, D is TRBD1 (6 bases). Deletions cut 2 bases from V and 3 bases from J, with 12 bases between. The germline V gene encodes CDR1 GTSNPN and CDR2 SVGIG (reference sequence). The CDR3 contains 14 residues. The CDR3 is CAWSNGGRTDTQYF. CDR3 DNA sequence: TGTGCCTGGAGTAATGGGGGCCGAACAGATACGCAGTATTTT.

The sample holds one count of this clone. The V gene is TRBV18, the J gene TRBJ2-7, with a possible D match to TRBD1 (6 bases). The CDR3 runs 14 residues. V lost 6 bases and J 7 bases, leaving 19 bases between the germline ends. CDR1 and CDR2 (germline): KGHSH, LQKENI. CDR3 residues: CASSLTGTSVEQYF. In nucleotides, the CDR3 is TGTGCCAGCTCCCTCACCGGGACATCTGTAGAGCAGTACTTC. The full variable domain, completed using reference TRBV18 and TRBJ2-7, is NAGVMQNPRHLVRRRGQEARLRCSPMKGHSHVYWYRQLPEEGLKFMVYLQKENIIDESGMPKERFSAEFPKEGPSILRIQQVVRGDSAAYFCASSLTGTSVEQYFGPGTRLTVT.

The V and J genes are TRBV4-2 and TRBJ2-5; no definite D call. Germline values: CDR1 LGHNA, CDR2 YNFKEQ. The CDR3 runs 14 residues. V shed 1 base and J shed 5 bases, with 11 bases lying between them. The CDR3 DNA reads TGTGCCAGCAGCCAAGGCGGTCAGAGTGAGACCCAGTACTTC. Protein product: CASSQGGQSETQYF.

The gene calls are TRBV7-3 and TRBJ2-3, with D perhaps matching TRBD2 (5 bases). The V and J ends lost 5 bases and 4 bases respectively, with 13 bases between them. Germline-derived CDR1 and CDR2 are SGHTA and FQGTGA. The CDR3 spans 14 residues. Here the CDR3 reads CASSPYQRADTQYF. Written as DNA, the CDR3 is TGTGCCAGCAGCCCCTATCAGAGGGCAGATACGCAGTATTTT.

The rearrangement uses TRBV27 and TRBJ1-1; D not certain. V dropped 3 bases and J dropped 0 bases, with 8 bases sitting between them. Germline V CDR1 and CDR2: MNHEY, SMNVEV (reference sequence). The CDR3 sequence is 14 residues long. CDR3 nucleotide sequence: TGTGCCAGCAGTTTCTCGGGATTGAACACTGAAGCTTTCTTT. It yields the protein CASSFSGLNTEAFF.

CDR3 bases: TGCAGCGTCGCAACCCCGGGACAGGGGGCGAATCGAGAGACCCAGTACTTC. Its translation is CSVATPGQGANRETQYF. The rearrangement links TRBV29-1 to TRBJ2-5, with 12 positions matching TRBD1. V lost 6 bases and J lost 4; bases outside the gene matches: 15. The CDR3 loop spans 17 amino acids. CDR1 is SQVTM and CDR2 is ANQGSEA in the germline V gene.

V gene TRBV7-8 combines with J gene TRBJ1-1, with D unresolved. Trimming stripped 5 bases from V and 1 base from J, with 5 bases between. Germline V gene data show CDR1 as SGHVS and CDR2 as FQNEAQ. This CDR3 spans 12 amino acids. The CDR3 DNA reads as TGTGCCAGCAGCGCGGGGAACACTGAAGCTTTCTTT. This codes for CASSAGNTEAFF.

V usage is TRBV30 and J usage is TRBJ2-3, with TRBD2 matching 9 bases. There are 14 residues in the CDR3. Germline values: CDR1 GTSNPN, CDR2 SVGIG (reference sequence). J gave up 1 base and V 3 bases, and 2 bases lay outside the gene matches. CDR3 DNA sequence: TGTGCCTGGAGACCTAGCGGGGGCACAGATACGCAGTATTTT. This gives the protein CAWRPSGGTDTQYF.

The chain carries TRBV4-2 and TRBJ2-3; 15 bases map to TRBD2. CDR1 and CDR2 (germline): LGHNA, YNFKEQ. The length of the CDR3 is 19 residues. Losses at the gene ends were 2 bases for V and 0 bases for J; bases not matched to a gene: 6. In DNA, the CDR3 is TGTGCCAGCAGCCAACAGGGACTAGCGGGAGGACCTAGCACAGATACGCAGTATTTT. This translates into CASSQQGLAGGPSTDTQYF.

The count of this clone is one. The rearrangement uses TRBV4-2 and TRBJ2-5, with D possibly being TRBD2 (6 bases). Germline lookup yields CDR1 LGHNA and CDR2 YNFKEQ. V lost 0 bases to trimming and J lost 5 bases, with 10 bases between them. This CDR3 contains 14 residues. The CDR3, as DNA: TGTGCCAGCAGCCAAGATCGGGGGAGGGAGACCCAGTACTTC. Protein: CASSQDRGRETQYF.

The chain recombines TRBV11-2 with TRBJ2-7; 7 bases agree with TRBD1. Trimming at V came to 0 bases and at J to 3 bases, leaving 2 bases not matched to a gene. The CDR3 contains 14 residues. The germline CDR1 and CDR2 sequences are SGHAT and FQNNGV. DNA of the CDR3: TGTGCCAGCAGCTTAGAAGGGGGCGGCTACGAGCAGTACTTC. Translating it yields CASSLEGGGYEQYF.

The chain is built from TRBV7-3 and TRBJ2-4; 7 nucleotides align to TRBD1. There are 19 residues in the CDR3. V shed 2 bases and J 5 bases; nucleotides not matched to a gene: 18. Germline CDR1 reads SGHTA; CDR2 reads FQGTGA. CDR3 loop: CASSLYGPYRGRSENIQYF. The CDR3 DNA reads TGTGCCAGCAGCTTATATGGACCGTACAGGGGCCGGTCGGAAAACATTCAGTACTTC.